This TCR beta chain comes out of a study of response to subunit inactivated influenza vaccine. Study-wide findings and caveats: Each seasonal flu vaccination may recruit only limited new T cells, authors suggested.

V shed 2 bases and J shed 1 base, with 14 bases lying between them. CDR1 is MNHEY and CDR2 is SVGEGT in the germline V gene. This CDR3 comprises 16 residues. TCRdb passed the RT-PCR reads through MiXCR, listing each CDR3 protein once. Of around 470,000 distinct CDR3 sequences in the sample, more than 7% were seen once. Comment on this clonotype: Antigen: not known.

The material sequenced was PBMCs from blood, taken 23 to 25 months after vaccination. The gene calls are TRBV6-2 or TRBV6-3 and TRBJ1-1; D remains unclear. The clonotype comes from a man between 50 and 69 years old who received an inactivated influenza vaccine. The CDR3 nucleotides read TGTGCCAGCAGTTACCCGTGGGGAGGGTCGAACACTGAAGCTTTCTTT. As protein: CASSYPWGGSNTEAFF.